What follows are 27 T cell receptor beta chains derived from one specimen sequenced in a study of T cell responses to AZD1222 COVID-19 vaccine. TCRdb keeps only in-frame clones here, not all; method: immunoSEQ multiplex PCR. The sample lists 160,000 or so clones, roughly 90% seen once, with more than 1.3% in the top ten. Source: peripheral blood, taken 28 days after the second AZD1222 dose. Every receptor here comes from an adult who received the AZD1222 COVID-19 vaccine.

The CDR3 here is CASSHPYRGRFTNTQYF. CDR3 bases: TGCGCCAGCAGCCACCCATACAGGGGGCGCTTTACAAATACGCAGTATTTT. This rearrangement joins TRBV4-1 to TRBJ2-3; 9 nucleotides match TRBD1. This CDR3 is built from 17 residues. The J segment lost 7 bases and the V segment lost 3 bases, leaving 14 bases of the junction unmatched. CDR1 MGHRA and CDR2 YSYEKL come from the germline V gene.

This clone has just one count. The chain links TRBV29-1 to TRBJ1-2; no firm D call. The ends were cut back, 3 bases at V and 8 bases at J, with 19 bases in the middle. The CDR3 consists of 14 residues. CDR1 and CDR2 (germline): SQVTM, ANQGSEA. The DNA of the CDR3 is TGCAGCGTTGACCCTGGTCTTCTTACGGGGGGCTACACCTTC. As protein: CSVDPGLLTGGYTF.

The gene calls are TRBV7-3 and TRBJ1-2, with D maybe TRBD1 (6 bases). CDR3 length: 16 amino acids. Trimming took off 5 bases at V and 6 bases at J, with 22 bases between the two ends. The V gene's germline CDR1 is SGHTA and CDR2 FQGTGA. The CDR3 sequence is CASSPTRATPGDGYTF. CDR3 nucleotide sequence: TGTGCCAGCAGCCCAACCCGGGCCACTCCAGGGGATGGCTACACCTTC.

The chain carries TRBV6-4 and TRBJ2-3, with a weak D call TRBD2 (6 bases). Germline V CDR1 and CDR2: MRHNA, SNTAGT. V was clipped by 2 bases and J by 1 base, with 7 bases between them. The CDR3 covers 14 residues. The CDR3: CASSDGGGTDTQYF. Here the CDR3 DNA reads TGTGCCAGCAGTGACGGCGGGGGCACAGATACGCAGTATTTT.

This clone was found once. V usage is TRBV7-6 and J usage is TRBJ2-2, with a tentative D call TRBD2 (5 bases). Trimming removed 5 bases at V and 1 base at J, with 14 bases between. The germline CDR1 and CDR2 sequences are SGHVS and FNYEAQ. This CDR3 is built from 16 residues. The CDR3 is CASSPDLYKNTGELFF. CDR3 coding DNA: TGTGCCAGCAGCCCGGACTTATACAAGAACACCGGGGAGCTGTTTTTT.

The chain carries TRBV7-9 and TRBJ1-6; D possibly corresponds to TRBD1 (6 bases). The V end lost 4 bases, the J end lost 5 bases, and 15 bases lay between the germline ends. CDR1 and CDR2 from the germline V gene are SEHNR and FQNEAQ (reference sequence). This CDR3 comprises 16 residues. CDR3 sequence reads: CASSSQGRLDNSPLHF. DNA of the CDR3: TGTGCCAGCAGCTCGCAGGGGCGGTTAGATAATTCACCCCTCCACTTT.

The chain couples TRBV9 to TRBJ2-4, with D unresolved. The V end was cut by 0 bases, the J end by 1 base, with 5 bases between. CDR1 SGDLS and CDR2 YYNGEE come from the germline V gene. The length of the CDR3 is 14 residues. CDR3 amino acids: CASSVGLAKNIQYF. The CDR3 DNA reads TGTGCCAGCAGCGTAGGACTGGCCAAAAACATTCAGTACTTC.

This clone was observed a single time. The CDR3: CASSPLSGRQPQHF. The CDR3 region has the DNA TGTGCCAGCAGCCCGCTTTCGGGTCGTCAGCCCCAGCATTTT. This chain joins TRBV7-2 and TRBJ1-5; D uncertain. The V end lost 5 bases, the J end lost 6 bases, and 14 bases lay between the germline ends. The CDR3 has 14 amino acids. Germline V gene sequence: CDR1 SGHTA, CDR2 FQGNSA.

J is TRBJ2-7 and V is TRBV7-9; TRBD1 matches 8 bases. Germline trimming cut 1 base from V and 2 bases from J; bases unmatched to any gene: 4. Germline CDR1 and CDR2: SEHNR and FQNEAQ (reference sequence). The length of the CDR3 is 15 residues. The CDR3 sequence is CASSLVGTGAYEQYF. The CDR3 DNA sequence: TGTGCCAGCAGCTTAGTTGGGACAGGAGCCTACGAGCAGTACTTC. Together with reference TRBV7-9 and TRBJ2-7, the CDR3 gives the full variable domain: DTGVSQNPRHKITKRGQNVTFRCDPISEHNRLYWYRQTLGQGPEFLTYFQNEAQLEKSRLLSDRFSAERPKGSFSTLEIQRTEQGDSAMYLCASSLVGTGAYEQYFGPGTRLTVT.

V and J are TRBV5-4 and TRBJ1-4; 11 nucleotides align to TRBD1. The V gene end was trimmed by 0 bases and the J gene end by 7 bases; junction bases not matched to a gene: 2. CDR3 length: 15 residues. Germline CDR1 and CDR2: SGHNT and YYREEE (reference sequence). CDR3 amino acids: CASSLAGTGGEKLFF. Written as DNA, the CDR3 is TGTGCCAGCAGCTTGGCGGGGACAGGGGGTGAAAAACTGTTTTTT.

The chain recombines TRBV28 with TRBJ1-6, with a possible D match to TRBD1 (6 bases). CDR3 length: 16 residues. CDR1 MDHEN and CDR2 SYDVKM come from the germline V gene. V was pared by 5 bases and J by 7 bases, with 18 bases between. The CDR3 sequence: CASSLQTGTKNSPLHF. The CDR3, as DNA: TGTGCCAGCAGTCTTCAAACAGGGACCAAGAATTCACCCCTCCACTTT.

The rearrangement uses TRBV7-2 and TRBJ2-1, with 13 nucleotides matching TRBD2. This CDR3 is built from 16 residues. The V segment lost 3 bases and the J segment 8 bases; nucleotides outside the gene matches: 7. Germline values: CDR1 SGHTA, CDR2 FQGNSA. The CDR3 region is CASSFQLAGGLDEQFF. The CDR3 nucleotides are TGTGCCAGCAGCTTCCAACTAGCGGGGGGGCTGGATGAGCAGTTCTTC.

This clone was observed once. The rearrangement links TRBV2 to TRBJ1-2; D possibly corresponds to TRBD1 (5 bases). The CDR3 covers 13 residues. Germline values: CDR1 SNHLY, CDR2 FYNNEI. V was cut by 3 bases and J by 4 bases, with 9 bases left in between. This CDR3 reads CASSDQGTYGYTF. The CDR3 region has the DNA TGTGCCAGCAGTGACCAGGGCACCTATGGCTACACCTTC.

The chain employs TRBV27 and TRBJ1-4, with D tentatively TRBD1 (5 bases). V was trimmed by 6 bases and J by 2 bases, leaving 13 bases between them. Germline CDR1 reads MNHEY; CDR2 reads SMNVEV (reference sequence). The CDR3 length is 15 residues. CDR3 in amino acids: CASSQRGVTNEKLFF. As DNA, the CDR3 is TGTGCCAGCAGCCAAAGGGGTGTGACTAATGAAAAACTGTTTTTT.

By share, this clone counts as medium-sized (0.01 to 0.1%). The rearrangement uses TRBV11-2 and TRBJ2-2, with D possibly TRBD1 on 6 matching bases. The germline V gene encodes CDR1 SGHAT and CDR2 FQNNGV. The ends were cut back, 3 bases at V and 4 bases at J, with 15 bases in the middle. The CDR3 is 16 amino acids. The CDR3 DNA is TGTGCCAGCAGCTTGTATCCTACAGGGATCACCGGGGAGCTGTTTTTT. Its protein product is CASSLYPTGITGELFF.

Details on this clone: The same CDR3 can be traced to other DNA sequences in this sample. The chain is built from TRBV18 and TRBJ1-1; 9 bases agree with TRBD1. The CDR3 covers 14 residues. Germline loops: CDR1 KGHSH, CDR2 LQKENI. Losses at the gene ends were 3 bases for V and 5 bases for J; bases not matched to a gene: 4. CDR3 nucleotide sequence: TGTGCCAGCTCACCGGGACAGGGTCGGACTGAAGCTTTCTTT. This translates into CASSPGQGRTEAFF.

This clone was seen a single time. The chain links TRBV12-3 or TRBV12-4 to TRBJ2-7, with D possibly matching TRBD1 (5 bases). V lost 2 bases to trimming and J lost 3 bases, with 8 bases between them. The CDR3 loop spans 13 amino acids. The CDR3 spells CASSLPDIYEQYF. In nucleotides, the CDR3 is TGTGCCAGCAGTTTACCGGACATCTACGAGCAGTACTTC.

The chain joins TRBV7-8 to TRBJ2-7, with a weak D call TRBD1 (5 bases). The length of the CDR3 is 14 residues. Trimming took 2 bases from V and 4 from J, leaving 12 bases between them. Germline-derived CDR1 and CDR2 are SGHVS and FQNEAQ. The CDR3: CASSLSPGSYEQYF. CDR3 in DNA: TGTGCCAGCAGCTTATCTCCAGGGTCGTACGAGCAGTACTTC. The full variable domain, rest sourced from reference TRBV7-8 and TRBJ2-7, is GAGVSQSPRYKVAKRGQDVALRCDPISGHVSLFWYQQALGQGPEFLTYFQNEAQLDKSGLPSDRFFAERPEGSVSTLKIQRTQQEDSAVYLCASSLSPGSYEQYFGPGTRLTVT.

The genes are TRBV24-1 and TRBJ2-1, with D hard to call. The germline CDR1 and CDR2 sequences are KGHDR and SFDVKD. V was clipped by 0 bases and J by 7 bases, with 6 bases between them. The CDR3 extends over 13 amino acids. CDR3: CATSDLRVNEQFF. The CDR3, as DNA: TGTGCCACCAGTGATTTGAGAGTGAATGAGCAGTTCTTC.

The chain uses TRBV6-5 and TRBJ1-4; 7 bases are a match to TRBD1. Germline V gives CDR1 MNHEY, CDR2 SVGAGI. The CDR3 extends over 12 amino acids. The trim removed 6 bases at V and 12 bases at J, leaving 7 bases unmatched. The CDR3 loop is CASRANRGQLFF. Written as DNA, the CDR3 is TGTGCCAGCAGAGCGAACAGGGGACAACTGTTTTTT.

The chain is built from TRBV11-2 and TRBJ1-1, with D possibly being TRBD1 (6 bases). This CDR3 region has 14 residues. Trimming removed 5 bases from V and 2 bases from J, with 12 bases in between. CDR1 is SGHAT, CDR2 FQNNGV, per germline. CDR3 nucleotides: TGTGCCAGCAGCACAGGGTACAGAAACACTGAAGCTTTCTTT. Its translation: CASSTGYRNTEAFF.

The gene calls are TRBV4-1 and TRBJ1-5; D is undetermined. The CDR3 totals 16 residues. Trimming left V 0 bases short and J 4 bases short, with 13 bases between. Germline CDR1 reads MGHRA; CDR2 reads YSYEKL. As DNA, the CDR3 is TGCGCCAGCAGCCAAGATAACCGGATCCCTAATCAGCCCCAGCATTTT. Its protein product is CASSQDNRIPNQPQHF.

V is TRBV9 and J is TRBJ2-7; D is unresolved. The germline V and J ends were trimmed by 0 bases and 0 bases, with 7 bases remaining between them. CDR3 size: 14 residues. Germline V CDR1 and CDR2: SGDLS, YYNGEE. CDR3 DNA sequence: TGTGCCAGCAGCGTAGAGAAATACTCCTACGAGCAGTACTTC. Translated: CASSVEKYSYEQYF.

CDR3 DNA: TGTGCCAGCAGCATTTCCCTGTATGGCTACACCTTC. Protein sequence: CASSISLYGYTF. The V gene is TRBV12-3 or TRBV12-4, the J gene TRBJ1-2; no definite D call. The CDR3 totals 12 residues. The V and J ends lost 6 bases and 5 bases respectively, with 10 bases between them.

This clone showed up just a few times. The chain carries TRBV6-1 and TRBJ1-2, with D possibly TRBD1 on 5 matching bases. The CDR3 is 14 amino acids. V was shortened by 0 bases and J by 7 bases, with 12 bases between the two germline ends. Germline CDR1 MNHNS, CDR2 SASEGT. The CDR3 nucleotides are TGTGCCAGCAGTGAAGCGCTGGGGCATCGTGGCTACACCTTC. This gives the protein CASSEALGHRGYTF.

CDR3 protein: CATSRRVSPYEQYF. DNA for the CDR3: TGTGCCACCAGCAGAAGGGTCAGTCCCTACGAGCAGTACTTC. V gene TRBV15 combines with J gene TRBJ2-7; D is uncertain. CDR1 and CDR2 (germline): LNHNV, YYDKDF (reference sequence). The CDR3 has 14 residues. V was clipped by 2 bases and J by 2 bases, with 10 bases between them.

This rearrangement joins TRBV27 to TRBJ2-3; D might be TRBD1 or TRBD2, each matching 5 bases. V was trimmed by 0 bases and J by 0 bases, leaving 10 bases between them. The CDR3 is made up of 16 amino acids. Germline V gene lookup returns CDR1 MNHEY and CDR2 SMNVEV (reference sequence). The CDR3 reads CASSLSGTGSTDTQYF. Here the CDR3 DNA reads TGTGCCAGCAGTTTATCAGGGACCGGAAGCACAGATACGCAGTATTTT.